The 20 T cell receptor beta chains given below trace back to one sample, sequenced in a study of cytomegalovirus exposure and HLA in healthy donors. Method: immunoSEQ multiplex PCR; TCRdb's copy keeps in-frame clones and lacks some. The sample has roughly 130,000 clones, about nine tenths seen once. Sequencing was performed on PBMCs. The receptors here all came from a man aged 18 to 30 in good health and CMV-seronegative.

This chain joins TRBV2 and TRBJ1-2; the D is unclear. The germline V gene has CDR1 SNHLY and CDR2 FYNNEI. V was cut by 3 bases and J by 4 bases, with 9 bases left in between. The CDR3 totals 13 residues. Here the CDR3 DNA reads TGTGCCAGCAGTGATCGGACTGTCTATGGCTACACCTTC. It is translated as CASSDRTVYGYTF. Looking up the rest from reference TRBV2 and TRBJ1-2 gives the full variable domain: EPEVTQTPSHQVTQMGQEVILRCVPISNHLYFYWYRQILGQKVEFLVSFYNNEISEKSEIFDDQFSVERPDGSNFTLKIRSTKLEDSAMYFCASSDRTVYGYTFGSGTRLTVV.

The chain links TRBV7-9 to TRBJ2-2, with 8 positions matching TRBD2. The V and J ends lost 3 bases and 7 bases, in that order; junction bases with no gene match: 10. In germline, CDR1 is SEHNR, CDR2 FQNEAQ (reference sequence). This CDR3 spans 16 amino acids. This chain's CDR3 is CASSFISRGDIGELFF. CDR3 nucleotide sequence: TGTGCCAGCAGCTTCATCTCGCGGGGGGATATCGGGGAGCTGTTTTTT.

This rearrangement joins TRBV7-2 to TRBJ2-3; possibly TRBD1 for D (6 bases). V lost 2 bases, J lost 4 bases, and 7 bases lay in between. Germline CDR1 and CDR2: SGHTA and FQGNSA. The CDR3 loop spans 13 amino acids. The DNA of the CDR3 is TGTGCCAGCAGCTTACACAGGGCAGATACGCAGTATTTT. Its translation: CASSLHRADTQYF.

This clone appeared a single time. V is TRBV9 and J is TRBJ2-7, with a possible D match to TRBD2 (6 bases). The V gene's germline CDR1 is SGDLS and CDR2 YYNGEE. The CDR3 has 14 residues. Trimming left V 3 bases short and J 4 bases short, with 14 bases between. CDR3 bases: TGTGCCAGCAGCGCCCGGGAGTCAGGGTACGAGCAGTACTTC. As protein: CASSARESGYEQYF.

J is TRBJ1-1 and V is TRBV18; 8 nucleotides match TRBD1. This CDR3 has 17 residues. Per the germline V gene, CDR1 is KGHSH and CDR2 is LQKENI. V gave up 3 bases and J gave up 5 bases; unmatched junction bases: 14. CDR3: CASSPTGQASPGTEAFF. In DNA, the CDR3 is TGTGCCAGCTCACCCACGGGACAGGCATCCCCGGGGACTGAAGCTTTCTTT.

This clone was recorded only once. The rearrangement joins TRBV5-8 to TRBJ2-1, with 9 positions matching TRBD1. Germline CDR1 reads SGHTS; CDR2 reads YDEGEE. The CDR3 contains 14 residues. The junction had 3 bases not matched to a gene; V was cut back by 4 bases and J by 4 bases. The CDR3 spells CASSMGQGYNEQFF. The CDR3 DNA is TGTGCCAGCAGCATGGGACAGGGTTACAATGAGCAGTTCTTC.

The sample holds a few counts of this clone. This sequence joins TRBV6-1 and TRBJ2-7; 8 positions match TRBD1. The length of the CDR3 is 15 residues. V shed 3 bases, J shed 5 bases, and the junction held 9 bases outside the gene matches. Germline assignment: CDR1 MNHNS and CDR2 SASEGT. The CDR3 region is CASSEGVAGGDEQYF. The CDR3 coding sequence is TGTGCCAGCAGTGAGGGGGTAGCAGGGGGCGACGAGCAGTACTTC.

V gene TRBV7-2 combines with J gene TRBJ2-1; TRBD1 matches 7 bases. CDR1 and CDR2 (germline): SGHTA, FQGNSA. V was clipped by 5 bases and J by 6 bases; unmatched bases: 7. This CDR3 comprises 14 residues. The CDR3: CASSPDREFNEQFF. CDR3 in DNA: TGTGCCAGCAGCCCTGACAGGGAGTTCAATGAGCAGTTCTTC.

This CDR3 reads CASSLGGPRETQYF. Written as DNA, the CDR3 is TGTGCCAGCAGCTTAGGAGGGCCTAGGGAGACCCAGTACTTC. This chain uses TRBV5-4 with TRBJ2-5; D is possibly TRBD2 (6 bases). Looked up from germline, CDR1 is SGHNT and CDR2 is YYREEE (reference sequence). V dropped 2 bases and J dropped 5 bases, with 13 bases sitting between them. CDR3 length: 14 residues.

The rearrangement links TRBV7-2 to TRBJ2-5, with TRBD2 identical over 7 bases. The V gene's germline CDR1 is SGHTA and CDR2 FQGNSA. Unmatched junction bases numbered 5, after V lost 3 bases and J lost 4 bases. CDR3 length: 14 amino acids. CDR3 bases: TGTGCCAGCAGCTTGAGCGGGATTGGAGAGACCCAGTACTTC. It is translated as CASSLSGIGETQYF.

The J gene is TRBJ2-1, the V gene TRBV5-1, with 12 bases matching TRBD2. The CDR3 consists of 15 residues. Germline CDR1 and CDR2: SGHRS and YFSETQ. The V and J ends lost 4 bases and 10 bases, in that order; junction bases with no gene match: 9. The CDR3 DNA is TGCGCCAGCAGCCCCCTATCCGGGACTAGCGGGGAGCAGTTCTTC. Translating it yields CASSPLSGTSGEQFF.

The chain's CDR3 is CASSRQGQNTEAFF. CDR3 nucleotides: TGTGCCAGCAGCAGACAGGGTCAGAACACTGAAGCTTTCTTT. V is TRBV5-5 and J is TRBJ1-1; TRBD1 matches 7 bases. Germline V CDR1 and CDR2: SGHKS, YYEKEE (reference sequence). Losses at the gene ends were 4 bases for V and 1 base for J; bases not matched to a gene: 4. The CDR3 loop spans 14 amino acids.

This chain joins TRBV6-5 and TRBJ1-6; 9 bases line up with TRBD1. The CDR3 is made up of 16 amino acids. J was trimmed by 10 bases and V by 2 bases; bases with no gene match: 9. Germline loops: CDR1 MNHEY, CDR2 SVGAGI. The CDR3 protein is CASSYAGTGRRSPLHF. In DNA form, the CDR3 reads TGTGCCAGCAGTTACGCCGGGACAGGGAGGAGATCACCCCTCCACTTT.

This clone has only a few counts. The chain carries TRBV7-2 and TRBJ2-5, with 9 nucleotides matching TRBD1. The CDR3 covers 15 residues. CDR1 is SGHTA and CDR2 is FQGNSA in the germline V gene. Germline trimming cut 6 bases from V and 1 base from J; bases unmatched to any gene: 6. The CDR3 nucleotides are TGTGCCAGCAGAGGGACAGGGACGACCCAAGAGACCCAGTACTTC. Its translation: CASRGTGTTQETQYF.

The CDR3 nucleotides are TGTGCCAGCAGCTTAGCAGCTGGCAATCAGCCCCAGCATTTT. Protein product: CASSLAAGNQPQHF. The V and J genes are TRBV7-6 and TRBJ1-5, with D unresolved. This CDR3 comprises 14 residues. V was trimmed by 0 bases and J by 2 bases, leaving 5 bases between them. Looked up from germline, CDR1 is SGHVS and CDR2 is FNYEAQ. Complete variable domain (other parts from reference TRBV7-6 and TRBJ1-5): GAGVSQSPRYKVTKRGQDVALRCDPISGHVSLYWYRQALGQGPEFLTYFNYEAQQDKSGLPNDRFSAERPEGSISTLTIQRTEQRDSAMYRCASSLAAGNQPQHFGDGTRLSIL.

The genes are TRBV7-9 and TRBJ2-7; a possible D gene is TRBD2 (5 bases). Germline CDR1 reads SEHNR; CDR2 reads FQNEAQ (reference sequence). CDR3 size: 14 residues. V lost 4 bases, J lost 7 bases, and 17 bases lay in between. The CDR3 loop is CASSSDWGGGEQYF. In DNA form, the CDR3 reads TGTGCCAGCAGCTCGGACTGGGGTGGCGGGGAGCAGTACTTC.

This chain connects TRBV5-1 to TRBJ2-1; D possibly corresponds to TRBD2 (5 bases). Germline V gives CDR1 SGHRS, CDR2 YFSETQ. Trimming removed 2 bases at V and 1 base at J, with 10 bases between. The CDR3 runs to 15 residues. Here the CDR3 reads CASSFEGESYNEQFF. In nucleotides, the CDR3 is TGCGCCAGCAGCTTTGAGGGCGAGTCCTACAATGAGCAGTTCTTC.

The chain recombines TRBV29-1 with TRBJ2-1; no definite D call. CDR3 length: 11 amino acids. With 5 bases removed from V and 2 bases from J, the gap between germline ends came to 4 bases. Germline V gene lookup returns CDR1 SQVTM and CDR2 ANQGSEA. The CDR3 DNA is TGCAGCGTTTTCACCTACAATGAGCAGTTCTTC. Translation gives CSVFTYNEQFF.

The chain joins TRBV5-1 to TRBJ2-7, with 8 bases that match TRBD1. Germline CDR1 is SGHRS and CDR2 is YFSETQ. Losses at the gene ends were 4 bases for V and 1 base for J; bases not matched to a gene: 7. CDR3 length equals 15 residues. CDR3 nucleotide sequence: TGCGCCAGCAGCAACGGACAGGGTCGATCCTACGAGCAGTACTTC. Amino acid sequence: CASSNGQGRSYEQYF.

The rearrangement links TRBV28 to TRBJ2-7; 7 bases match TRBD2. This CDR3 contains 16 residues. After removal of 3 bases from V and 1 base from J, the junction contained 9 bases not matched to a gene. Germline V gene lookup returns CDR1 MDHEN and CDR2 SYDVKM. As DNA, the CDR3 is TGTGCCAGCAGTTTTGGGCTAGCGGTGTTATCCTACGAGCAGTACTTC. Its translation is CASSFGLAVLSYEQYF.